What follows is one TCR beta chain and its context. Its antigen has not been determined. There are no base qualities to consult, and no much larger clone falls within one base. The sample comes from a study of blood T cell repertoires in COVID-19 (TCRdb year 2020). Background on the whole study: The collaborator samples originated in the United States, Italy and Spain and spanned the acute and convalescent phases of COVID-19. The prospective study material was composed of cDNA or gDNA derived from T cells, B-cell-depleted T cells, or PBMCs. Deeply sampled blood TCRbeta repertoires from subjects exposed to, actively infected with, or recovered from COVID-19 were included in the dataset. A freely available public database, intended as a resource for researchers studying the immune response to SARS-CoV-2, is where the repertoires were released. The samples were drawn from two sources: the first 160 participants of the ongoing ImmuneRACE study, and 1,000 to 1,500 subjects contributed by 6 global collaborators. A de-identified subject ID, COVID-19 status, age in years and sex were almost always included in the sample metadata. Where available, HLA class I and class II types were obtained from metadata supplied by the sample provider rather than from assay-based typing. Results the study describes overall, beyond this receptor: Clinical and demographic metadata were provided uncurated, with the amount varying by source and participant.

TCRbeta CDR3 regions were amplified from genomic DNA by means of the immunoSEQ Assay, a bias-controlled multiplex PCR. Per the source publication's procedure: The number of nucleated cells in each sample was estimated from the amplification of reference gene primers within the assay. To quantify the absolute abundance of each unique TCRbeta CDR3 rearrangement, sequence reads were collapsed and filtered. Productive Simpson clonality was computed per sample as the square root of Simpson's diversity index over productive rearrangements. The clones in this table, taken by TCRdb from immuneACCESS, are in-frame only. Not every clone is retained; where verified, under half of the shortfall comes from an unresolved V gene, and the cause of the rest is unknown. The V and J calls and the clone size are those of that table, but D and trimming were determined from the DNA. The sample table shows about 180,000 clones, and about 86% are seen once. The top ten hold around 20% of the sample.

At the junction V is shortened by 5 bases and J by 4 bases, with 8 bases in between. Taken from cysteine to phenylalanine, the CDR3 has 12 residues. The entry retains the CDR3 DNA only, 36 bases that are in frame from base 1. CDR1 and CDR2 are read off the germline V gene as SGHTA and FQGNSA. Collaborating institutions collected whole blood in K2EDTA tubes following their own protocols. For TCRbeta analysis, collaborators shipped samples in one of three forms: frozen whole blood, isolated PBMCs, or DNA extracted from either of those sample types. The material sequenced was peripheral blood. The rearrangement combines TRBV7-2 with TRBJ2-5; confidence is insufficient to name the D gene. The clonotype was recovered from a man in his 70s with active or convalescent COVID-19. Here is the DNA: TGTGCCAGCAGCCCAACAAGAGAGACCCAGTACTTC. It specifies CASSPTRETQYF.